Sequencing of this T cell receptor (beta chain) was carried out in a study of cytomegalovirus exposure and HLA in healthy donors. Trimming took off 0 bases at V and 10 bases at J, with 14 bases between the two ends. From germline, CDR1 is SGHRS and CDR2 YFSETQ. This CDR3 is 14 amino acids long. It was with 60 Vbeta and 13 Jbeta primers that the PCR ran. Sequenced by immunoSEQ multiplex PCR; TCRdb stores in-frame clones only, minus some. The sample shows about 85,000 clones, about three quarters of them seen only once. The clonotype was recovered from a boy aged 5-17 years in good health and CMV-seronegative. This sequence joins TRBV5-1 and TRBJ2-1, with D perhaps matching TRBD2 (5 bases). The source material was PBMCs. CDR3 sequence: CASSLDGVQIEQFF. The CDR3 DNA reads as TGCGCCAGCAGCTTGGACGGGGTCCAAATCGAGCAGTTCTTC. Full variable domain (outside the CDR3, taken from reference TRBV5-1 and TRBJ2-1): KAGVTQTPRYLIKTRGQQVTLSCSPISGHRSVSWYQQTPGQGLQFLFEYFSETQRNKGNFPGRFSGRQFSNSRSEMNVSTLELGDSALYLCASSLDGVQIEQFFGPGTRLTVL.